These 3 T cell receptor beta chains were sequenced from one sample in a study of blood T cell repertoires in COVID-19 (dated by TCRdb to 2019 to 2021). Library preparation was by the immunoSEQ multiplex PCR assay. As stored in TCRdb, this immuneACCESS dataset retains in-frame rearrangements with V and J assigned. A fraction of the clones does not appear; measured against another copy, unresolved V genes explain less than half of the discrepancy, and the remainder lacks a known reason. Counted in this sample were about 330,000 clones; roughly 83% of them appeared once. The top ten constitute 1.5% to 2% of the sample. Sequenced sample: peripheral blood. These receptors all stem from a woman between 45 and 60 years old with acute or convalescent COVID-19.

The V call is TRBV19, the J call TRBJ1-1; D gene ambiguous. V dropped 3 bases and J dropped 9 bases, with 8 bases sitting between them. The germline V gene encodes CDR1 LNHDA and CDR2 SQIVND (reference sequence). The CDR3 is made up of 11 amino acids. CDR3 sequence reads: CASSIAGKAFF. The CDR3 DNA is TGTGCCAGTAGTATTGCGGGGAAAGCTTTCTTT. Filled out from reference TRBV19 and TRBJ1-1, the complete variable domain reads DGGITQSPKYLFRKEGQNVTLSCEQNLNHDAMYWYRQDPGQGLRLIYYSQIVNDFQKGDIAEGYSVSREKKESFPLTVTSAQKNPTAFYLCASSIAGKAFFGQGTRLTVV.

The CDR3 DNA sequence: TGTGCCAGCTCACCTCGAGGCAATTTCAATCAGCCCCAGCATTTT. Protein: CASSPRGNFNQPQHF. J is TRBJ1-5 and V is TRBV18; no definite D call. This CDR3 is 15 amino acids long. Looked up from germline, CDR1 is KGHSH and CDR2 is LQKENI. V lost 3 bases and J 3 bases, leaving 12 bases between the germline ends.

V and J are TRBV4-3 and TRBJ2-1; 14 positions match TRBD2. The V segment lost 4 bases and the J segment 4 bases; nucleotides outside the gene matches: 6. This CDR3 has 17 residues. Germline assignment: CDR1 LGHNA and CDR2 YSLEER. The CDR3 DNA follows: TGCGCCAGCAGCCTCGGGACTAGCGGGAGACCTTACAATGAGCAGTTCTTC. Translating it yields CASSLGTSGRPYNEQFF.